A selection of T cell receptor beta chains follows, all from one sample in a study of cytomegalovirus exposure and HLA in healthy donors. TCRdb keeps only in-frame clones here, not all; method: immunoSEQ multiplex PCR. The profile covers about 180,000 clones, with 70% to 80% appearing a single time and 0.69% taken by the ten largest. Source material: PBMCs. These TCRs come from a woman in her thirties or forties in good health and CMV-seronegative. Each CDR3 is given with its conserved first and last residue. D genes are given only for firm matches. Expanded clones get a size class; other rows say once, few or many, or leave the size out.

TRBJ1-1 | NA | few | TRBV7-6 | CASSLEMNTEAFF | TGTGCCAGCAGCTTGGAGATGAACACTGAAGCTTTCTTT
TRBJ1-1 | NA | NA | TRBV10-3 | CAISESGDYYSNTEAFF | TGTGCCATCAGTGAGTCTGGAGACTATTATTCGAACACTGAAGCTTTCTTT
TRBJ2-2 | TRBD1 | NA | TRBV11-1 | CASSLFRGTGMLGAGELFF | TGTGCCAGCAGCCTATTTAGGGGGACAGGGATGTTGGGTGCCGGGGAGCTGTTTTTT
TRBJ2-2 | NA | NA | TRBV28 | CASSSSTGELFF | TGTGCCAGCAGTTCCAGCACCGGGGAGCTGTTTTTT
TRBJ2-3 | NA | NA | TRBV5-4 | CASRRGGSTSTDTQYF | TGTGCCAGCAGGAGGGGGGGTTCGACTAGCACAGATACGCAGTATTTT
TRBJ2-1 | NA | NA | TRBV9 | CASSPRRITHNEQFF | TGTGCCAGCAGCCCTCGGAGGATTACGCACAATGAGCAGTTCTTC
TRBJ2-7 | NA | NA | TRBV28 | CATSLGSGEQYF | TGTGCCACCAGTTTGGGGTCGGGGGAGCAGTACTTC
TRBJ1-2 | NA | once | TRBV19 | CASSRLETDYNYGYTF | TGTGCCAGTAGTAGGCTCGAGACGGACTACAACTATGGCTACACCTTC
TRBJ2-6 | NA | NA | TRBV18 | CASSSGKGLGANVLTF | TGTGCCAGCTCATCAGGGAAGGGGTTGGGGGCCAACGTCCTGACTTTC
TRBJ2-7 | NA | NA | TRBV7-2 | CASSPVGDLSSYEQYF | TGTGCCAGCAGCCCAGTAGGAGATTTGAGCTCCTACGAGCAGTACTTC
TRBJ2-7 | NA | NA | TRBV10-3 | CAISEAFYEQYF | TGTGCCATCAGTGAGGCCTTCTACGAGCAGTACTTC
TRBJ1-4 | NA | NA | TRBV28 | CASSLMRREKLFF | TGTGCCAGCAGTTTAATGAGGCGGGAAAAACTGTTTTTT
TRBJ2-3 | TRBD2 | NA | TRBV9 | CASSVGTSGDTQYF | TGTGCCAGCAGCGTAGGGACTAGTGGAGATACGCAGTATTTT
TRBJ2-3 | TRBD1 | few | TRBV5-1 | CASSPGTGGGFTDTQYF | TGCGCCAGCAGCCCCGGGACAGGTGGGGGCTTCACAGATACGCAGTATTTT
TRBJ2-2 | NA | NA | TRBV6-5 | CASAVAGNTGELFF | TGTGCCAGCGCGGTAGCCGGAAACACCGGGGAGCTGTTTTTT
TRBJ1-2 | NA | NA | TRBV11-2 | CASSPRPDSIYGYTF | TGTGCCAGCAGCCCAAGACCGGACAGCATTTATGGCTACACCTTC
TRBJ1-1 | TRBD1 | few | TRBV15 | CATSGQGTGSAFF | TGTGCCACCAGCGGACAGGGGACAGGGTCGGCTTTCTTT
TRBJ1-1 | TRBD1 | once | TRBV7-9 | CASSLLQGHARSNTEAFF | TGTGCCAGCAGCCTCCTACAGGGGCACGCGAGGTCGAACACTGAAGCTTTCTTT
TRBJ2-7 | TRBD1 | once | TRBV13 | CASSSRDRGVYEQYF | TGTGCCAGCAGCTCCCGGGACAGGGGAGTCTACGAGCAGTACTTC
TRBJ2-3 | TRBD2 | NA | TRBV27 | CASSLTSGSGDTQYF | TGTGCCAGCAGTTTAACTAGCGGGAGTGGAGATACGCAGTATTTT
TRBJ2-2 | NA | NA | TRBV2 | CASSALRGNRGNTGELFF | TGTGCCAGCAGTGCCCTCCGGGGGAATCGAGGGAACACCGGGGAGCTGTTTTTT
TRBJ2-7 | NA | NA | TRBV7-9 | CASSLGFRGSYEQYF | TGTGCCAGCAGCTTAGGTTTTCGGGGATCCTACGAGCAGTACTTC
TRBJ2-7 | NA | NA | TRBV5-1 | CASSVGLNEQYF | TGCGCCAGCAGCGTTGGGCTCAACGAGCAGTACTTC
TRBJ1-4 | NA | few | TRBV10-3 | CAISANREGNEKLFF | TGTGCCATCAGTGCCAACAGGGAGGGTAATGAAAAACTGTTTTTT
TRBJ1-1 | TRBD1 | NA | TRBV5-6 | CASRPGQGRTEAFF | TGTGCCAGCAGACCCGGACAGGGGAGAACTGAAGCTTTCTTT
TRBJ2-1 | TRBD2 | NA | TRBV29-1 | CSVEMTSGNEQFF | TGCAGCGTTGAAATGACTAGCGGCAATGAGCAGTTCTTC
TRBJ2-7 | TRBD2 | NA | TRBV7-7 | CASSLGSGRGEQYF | TGTGCTAGCAGCTTAGGTAGCGGGAGAGGAGAGCAGTACTTC
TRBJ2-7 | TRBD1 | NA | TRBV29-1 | CSARATGGYEQYF | TGCAGCGCGAGAGCGACAGGGGGCTACGAGCAGTACTTC
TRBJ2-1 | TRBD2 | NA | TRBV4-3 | CASSHGTSGSQYNEQFF | TGCGCCAGCAGCCATGGGACTAGCGGGAGTCAATACAATGAGCAGTTCTTC
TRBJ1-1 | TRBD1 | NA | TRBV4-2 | CASRLGQPGNTEAFF | TGTGCCAGCAGGCTGGGACAGCCTGGGAACACTGAAGCTTTCTTT
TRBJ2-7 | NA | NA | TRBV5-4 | CASSSTGIDEQYF | TGTGCCAGCAGCTCAACAGGGATCGACGAGCAGTACTTC
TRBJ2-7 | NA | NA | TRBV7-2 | CASSLGPGSYEQYF | TGTGCCAGCAGCTTAGGGCCGGGCTCCTACGAGCAGTACTTC
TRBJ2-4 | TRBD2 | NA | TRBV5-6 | CASSLGAGGVKNIQYF | TGTGCCAGCAGCTTGGGGGCGGGGGGGGTCAAAAACATTCAGTACTTC
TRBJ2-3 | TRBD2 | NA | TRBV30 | CAWRRGVGLATDTQYF | TGTGCCTGGAGGAGAGGGGTGGGACTAGCGACAGATACGCAGTATTTT
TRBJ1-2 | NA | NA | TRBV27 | CASSLSWSGRNSNYGYTF | TGTGCCAGCAGTTTATCCTGGTCTGGGAGAAACAGTAACTATGGCTACACCTTC
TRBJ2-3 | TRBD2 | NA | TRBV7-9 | CASSAGQASGGQGTQYF | TGTGCCAGCAGCGCCGGACAGGCTAGCGGGGGGCAGGGTACGCAGTATTTT
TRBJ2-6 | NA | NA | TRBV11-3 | CASSGDLLSGANVLTF | TGTGCCAGCAGCGGGGACTTGCTCTCTGGGGCCAACGTCCTGACTTTC
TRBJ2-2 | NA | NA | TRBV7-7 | CASSLIRTSNTGELFF | TGTGCTAGCAGCTTAATTAGGACTTCGAACACCGGGGAGCTGTTTTTT
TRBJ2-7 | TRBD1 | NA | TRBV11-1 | CASSRQGFYEQYF | TGTGCCAGCAGTCGACAGGGATTCTACGAGCAGTACTTC
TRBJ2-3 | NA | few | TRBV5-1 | CASSLGSHTDTQYF | TGCGCCAGCAGCTTGGGGAGTCACACAGATACGCAGTATTTT
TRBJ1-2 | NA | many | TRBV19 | CASSIEVGKYGYTF | TGTGCCAGTAGTATTGAAGTGGGCAAGTATGGCTACACCTTC
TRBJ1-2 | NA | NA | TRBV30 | CAWRTGIYGYTF | TGTGCCTGGAGGACGGGGATCTATGGCTACACCTTC
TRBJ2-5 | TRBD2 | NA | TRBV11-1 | CASSLGVAGKETQYF | TGTGCCAGCAGCTTGGGGGTAGCGGGAAAAGAGACCCAGTACTTC
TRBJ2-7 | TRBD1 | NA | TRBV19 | CASSRDRGYEQYF | TGTGCCAGTAGTAGGGACAGGGGATACGAGCAGTACTTC
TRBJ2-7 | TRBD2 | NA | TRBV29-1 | CSVQRGYEQYF | TGCAGCGTTCAGCGGGGCTACGAGCAGTACTTC
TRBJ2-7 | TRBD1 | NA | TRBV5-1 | CASSSDFGTGGQYF | TGCGCCAGCAGCTCCGATTTCGGGACAGGGGGGCAGTACTTC
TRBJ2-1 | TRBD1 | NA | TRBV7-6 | CASSLGATGGHEQFF | TGTGCCAGCAGCTTAGGGGCTACAGGGGGACATGAGCAGTTCTTC
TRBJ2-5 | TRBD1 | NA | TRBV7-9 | CASSPDRGATQYF | TGTGCCAGCAGCCCGGACAGGGGCGCGACCCAGTACTTC
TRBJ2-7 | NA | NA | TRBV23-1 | CASSQPPGRANEQYF | TGCGCCAGCAGTCAACCGCCGGGCAGGGCAAACGAGCAGTACTTC
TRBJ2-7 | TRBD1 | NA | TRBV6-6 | CASRRGTGQYEQYF | TGTGCCAGCAGGAGAGGGACAGGGCAATACGAGCAGTACTTC
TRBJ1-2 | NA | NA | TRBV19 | CASSQTGGRWGYTF | TGTGCCAGTAGCCAGACGGGGGGCCGGTGGGGCTACACCTTC
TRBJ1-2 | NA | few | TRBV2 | CASSEQDNYGYTF | TGTGCCAGCAGCGAACAGGATAACTATGGCTACACCTTC
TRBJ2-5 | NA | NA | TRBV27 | CASSFVGGQETQYF | TGTGCCAGCAGTTTCGTTGGAGGCCAAGAGACCCAGTACTTC
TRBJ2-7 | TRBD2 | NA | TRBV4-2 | CASSQAGLASPEQYF | TGTGCCAGCAGCCAAGCGGGACTAGCGAGTCCGGAGCAGTACTTC
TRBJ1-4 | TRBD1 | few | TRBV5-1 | CASSLEGQGSKGKLFF | TGCGCCAGCAGCTTGGAGGGACAGGGGTCGAAAGGGAAACTGTTTTTT
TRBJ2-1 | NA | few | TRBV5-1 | CASSLAPDWANEQFF | TGCGCCAGCAGCTTGGCCCCGGACTGGGCCAATGAGCAGTTCTTC
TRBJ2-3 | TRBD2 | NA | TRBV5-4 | CASSPPSGPLDTQYF | TGTGCCAGCAGCCCCCCTAGCGGCCCTCTGGATACGCAGTATTTT